This passage covers 14 T cell receptor beta chains from one sample sequenced in a study of vaccination effects on CD4 cells after COVID-19. These receptors lack a known antigen. Using immunoSEQ multiplex PCR, the repertoire was profiled, and TCRdb retains in-frame clones only, with some absent. The table shows about 30,000 clones, with more than 65% occurring only once. In the ViraFEST assay, antigen-specific CD4+ clonotypes were identified by expansion after peptide-pool stimulation. The culture ran for 9 to 11 days, and then CD4+ T cells were isolated. Two doses of BNT162b2 or mRNA-1273 vaccine were administered to participants. Source: CD4+ T cells from PBMCs cultured with HCoV-229E spike peptides, taken after COVID-19 vaccination. These receptors came from a human donor who received a COVID-19 vaccine.

This clone was seen a handful of times. The chain employs TRBV29-1 and TRBJ2-1; D possibly corresponds to TRBD2 (5 bases). Germline V gene lookup returns CDR1 SQVTM and CDR2 ANQGSEA. The ends were cut back, 0 bases at V and 11 bases at J, with 11 bases in the middle. This CDR3 comprises 12 residues. The CDR3 reads CSVEELGKKQFF. For the CDR3, the DNA is TGCAGCGTTGAAGAACTAGGTAAAAAGCAGTTCTTC.

The V call is TRBV5-1, the J call TRBJ2-3; no firm D call. Per germline, CDR1 SGHRS and CDR2 YFSETQ. The CDR3 contains 15 residues. Trimming took 1 base from V and 2 from J, leaving 11 bases between them. The CDR3 region is CASSLYSPLTDTQYF. The CDR3 DNA reads as TGCGCCAGCAGCTTGTACTCCCCACTCACAGATACGCAGTATTTT.

The V gene is TRBV3-1 (or the pseudogene TRBV3-2), the J gene TRBJ1-1; no reliable D call. This CDR3 spans 11 amino acids. The germline V and J ends were trimmed by 0 bases and 11 bases, with 7 bases remaining between them. Germline V lookup: CDR1 LGHDT, CDR2 YNNKEL (reference sequence). The CDR3 loop reads CASSQDYRAFF. As DNA, the CDR3 is TGTGCCAGCAGCCAAGATTACCGTGCTTTCTTT.

The chain joins TRBV10-3 to TRBJ1-2, with TRBD1 as a possible D gene (6 bases). CDR3 length: 12 residues. Trimming shortened V by 6 bases and J by 4 bases, and 9 bases separated the two germline ends. Germline V CDR1 and CDR2: ENHRY, SYGVKD. CDR3: CAISSQGYGYTF. CDR3 nucleotides: TGTGCCATCAGCTCACAGGGCTATGGCTACACCTTC.

This chain connects TRBV6-5 to TRBJ1-2, with D perhaps TRBD1 (6 bases). This CDR3 is built from 13 residues. Trimming shortened V by 6 bases and J by 5 bases, and 13 bases separated the two germline ends. Germline assignment: CDR1 MNHEY and CDR2 SVGAGI. The CDR3 loop is CASRSTGRYGYTF. The CDR3 DNA sequence: TGTGCCAGCAGAAGTACAGGGCGGTATGGCTACACCTTC.

This clone showed up just a few times. This chain uses TRBV5-4 with TRBJ1-1; D perhaps matches TRBD1 (5 bases). The CDR3 is 15 residues long. Between the trimmed V and J ends, which lost 4 bases and 7 bases, there was a span of 20 bases. Looked up from germline, CDR1 is SGHNT and CDR2 is YYREEE (reference sequence). DNA for the CDR3: TGTGCCAGCAGCCGTCTGGGGGGACGTGTCAGTGAAGCTTTCTTT. Encoded protein: CASSRLGGRVSEAFF. The whole variable domain, remainder taken from reference TRBV5-4 and TRBJ1-1, is ETGVTQSPTHLIKTRGQQVTLRCSSQSGHNTVSWYQQALGQGPQFIFQYYREEENGRGNFPPRFSGLQFPNYSSELNVNALELDDSALYLCASSRLGGRVSEAFFGQGTRLTVV.

The chain employs TRBV4-1 and TRBJ1-1; D gene uncertain. The V end was cut by 1 base, the J end by 1 base, with 10 bases between. CDR1 and CDR2 (germline): MGHRA, YSYEKL. The CDR3 has 15 residues. CDR3 coding DNA: TGCGCCAGCAGCCAAGTTCCCAGGAAGAACACTGAAGCTTTCTTT. This encodes CASSQVPRKNTEAFF.

The chain combines TRBV5-4 with TRBJ2-1; no firm D call. The CDR3 sequence is 13 residues long. Between the trimmed V and J ends, which lost 2 bases and 12 bases, there was a span of 15 bases. Per germline, CDR1 SGHNT and CDR2 YYREEE (reference sequence). CDR3 sequence (DNA): TGTGCCAGCAGCTTCCACGAGGCCCCGGGGCAGTTCTTC. It codes for CASSFHEAPGQFF.

The V call is TRBV24-1, the J call TRBJ2-2; 10 bases match TRBD1. Germline-derived CDR1 and CDR2 are KGHDR and SFDVKD. The ends lost 4 bases at V and 1 base at J; junction bases unmatched: 8. There are 18 residues in the CDR3. CDR3: CATSDRDRGEENTGELFF. Written as DNA, the CDR3 is TGTGCCACCAGTGACCGGGACAGGGGAGAGGAGAACACCGGGGAGCTGTTTTTT.

The J gene is TRBJ1-2, the V gene TRBV3-1 (or the pseudogene TRBV3-2), with D perhaps TRBD1 (5 bases). CDR1 and CDR2 from the germline V gene are LGHDT and YNNKEL (reference sequence). Trimming removed 0 bases from V and 4 bases from J, with 9 bases in between. This CDR3 is 14 amino acids long. In nucleotides, the CDR3 is TGTGCCAGCAGCCAAGATCGGGGACGCTATGGCTACACCTTC. Its protein is CASSQDRGRYGYTF.

The CDR3 protein is CASSIDPTGTGVGGYTF. The CDR3 nucleotides read TGTGCCAGTAGTATAGATCCGACCGGGACAGGGGTTGGTGGCTACACCTTC. V and J are TRBV19 and TRBJ1-2; 10 nucleotides match TRBD1. With V trimmed by 0 bases and J by 7 bases, 11 bases remained unmatched. The CDR3 contains 17 residues. Germline CDR1 reads LNHDA; CDR2 reads SQIVND (reference sequence).

This clone was counted a single time. The chain couples TRBV19 to TRBJ2-5; no clear D gene. Trimming took 8 bases from V and 3 from J, leaving 13 bases between them. Germline V gene lookup returns CDR1 LNHDA and CDR2 SQIVND (reference sequence). The CDR3 extends over 13 amino acids. The DNA for the CDR3 is TGTGCCAGTGGGTCTTTGATGGAAGAGACCCAGTACTTC. It yields the protein CASGSLMEETQYF.

The chain combines TRBV11-2 with TRBJ2-6, with 7 bases identical to TRBD1. Unmatched junction bases numbered 10, after V lost 5 bases and J lost 0 bases. This CDR3 region has 18 residues. Per the germline V gene, CDR1 is SGHAT and CDR2 is FQNNGV. The CDR3, as DNA: TGTGCCAGCAGCCACGGGACAGCACGCTACTCTGGGGCCAACGTCCTGACTTTC. Translated: CASSHGTARYSGANVLTF.

The J gene is TRBJ1-1, the V gene TRBV11-3; weak D call: TRBD1 (5 bases). From germline, CDR1 is SGHNT and CDR2 YENEEA. The ends were cut back, 0 bases at V and 1 base at J, with 9 bases in the middle. This CDR3 has 15 residues. The CDR3 here is CASSLDKGKNTEAFF. CDR3 nucleotides: TGTGCCAGCAGCTTAGATAAGGGGAAGAACACTGAAGCTTTCTTT.